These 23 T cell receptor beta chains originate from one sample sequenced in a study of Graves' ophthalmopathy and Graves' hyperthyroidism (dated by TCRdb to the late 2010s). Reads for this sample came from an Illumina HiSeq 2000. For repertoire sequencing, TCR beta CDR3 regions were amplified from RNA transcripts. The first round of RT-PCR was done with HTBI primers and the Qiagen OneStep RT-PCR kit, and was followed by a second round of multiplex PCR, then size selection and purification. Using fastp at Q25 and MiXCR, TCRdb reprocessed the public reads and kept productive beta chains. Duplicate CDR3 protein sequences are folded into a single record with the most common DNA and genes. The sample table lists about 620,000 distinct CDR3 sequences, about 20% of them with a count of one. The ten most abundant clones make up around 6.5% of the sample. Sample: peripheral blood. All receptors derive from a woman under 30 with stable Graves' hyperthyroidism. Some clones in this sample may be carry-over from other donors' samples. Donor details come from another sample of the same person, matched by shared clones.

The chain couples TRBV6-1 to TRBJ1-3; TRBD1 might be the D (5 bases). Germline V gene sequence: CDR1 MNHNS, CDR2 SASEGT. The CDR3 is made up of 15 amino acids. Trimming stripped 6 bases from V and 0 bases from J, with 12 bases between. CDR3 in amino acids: CASSDLGGSGNTIYF. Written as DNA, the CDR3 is TGTGCCAGCAGCGACCTCGGGGGCTCTGGAAACACCATATATTTT.

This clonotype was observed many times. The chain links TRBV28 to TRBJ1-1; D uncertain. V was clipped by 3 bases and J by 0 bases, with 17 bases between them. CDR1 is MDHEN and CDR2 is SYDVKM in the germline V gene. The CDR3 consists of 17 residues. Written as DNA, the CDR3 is TGTGCCAGCAGTTTTGTGGTGACCCGCCCCCTGAACACTGAAGCTTTCTTT. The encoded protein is CASSFVVTRPLNTEAFF.

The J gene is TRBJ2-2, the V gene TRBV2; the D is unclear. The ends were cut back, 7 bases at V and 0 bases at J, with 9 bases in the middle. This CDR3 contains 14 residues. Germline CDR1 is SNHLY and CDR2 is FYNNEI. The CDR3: CASTAGPNTGELFF. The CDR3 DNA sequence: TGTGCCAGCACCGCAGGACCGAACACCGGGGAGCTGTTTTTT.

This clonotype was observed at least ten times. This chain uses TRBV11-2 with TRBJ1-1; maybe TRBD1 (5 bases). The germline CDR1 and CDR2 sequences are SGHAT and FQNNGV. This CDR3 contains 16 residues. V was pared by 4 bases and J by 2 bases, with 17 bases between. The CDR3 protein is CASSSPQGGINTEAFF. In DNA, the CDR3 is TGTGCCAGCAGCTCCCCCCAGGGCGGGATAAACACTGAAGCTTTCTTT.

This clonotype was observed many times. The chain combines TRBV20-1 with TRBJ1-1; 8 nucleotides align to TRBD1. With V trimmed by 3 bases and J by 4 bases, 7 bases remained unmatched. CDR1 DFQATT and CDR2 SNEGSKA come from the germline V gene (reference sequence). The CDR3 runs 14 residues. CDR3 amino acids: CSARAGGGSTEAFF. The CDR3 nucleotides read TGCAGTGCTAGGGCAGGGGGCGGTAGCACTGAAGCTTTCTTT.

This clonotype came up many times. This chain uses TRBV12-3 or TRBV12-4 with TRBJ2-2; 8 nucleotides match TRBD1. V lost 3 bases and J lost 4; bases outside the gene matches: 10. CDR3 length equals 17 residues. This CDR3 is CASSFSRTGSGTGELFF. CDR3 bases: TGTGCCAGCAGTTTCAGCCGGACAGGGTCGGGCACCGGGGAGCTGTTTTTT.

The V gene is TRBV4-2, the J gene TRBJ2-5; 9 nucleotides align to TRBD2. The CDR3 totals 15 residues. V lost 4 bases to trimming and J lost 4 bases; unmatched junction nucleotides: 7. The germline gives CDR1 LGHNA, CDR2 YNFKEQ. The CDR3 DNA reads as TGTGCCAGCAGCCGCAAGACTAGCGGAGGAGAGACCCAGTACTTC. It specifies CASSRKTSGGETQYF.

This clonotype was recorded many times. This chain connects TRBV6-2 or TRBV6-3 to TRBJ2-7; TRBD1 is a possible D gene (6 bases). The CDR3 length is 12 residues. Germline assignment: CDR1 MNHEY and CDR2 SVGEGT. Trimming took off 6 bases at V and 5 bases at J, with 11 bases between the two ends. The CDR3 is CASSKDSHEQYF. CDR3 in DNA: TGTGCCAGCAGCAAGGACAGTCACGAGCAGTACTTC.

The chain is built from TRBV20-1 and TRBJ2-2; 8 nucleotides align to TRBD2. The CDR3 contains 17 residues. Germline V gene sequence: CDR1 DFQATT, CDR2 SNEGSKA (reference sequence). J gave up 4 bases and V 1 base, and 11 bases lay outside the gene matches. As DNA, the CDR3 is TGCAGTGCTAGAGGAGTGCGGGAGGACGATAGCACCGGGGAGCTGTTTTTT. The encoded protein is CSARGVREDDSTGELFF.

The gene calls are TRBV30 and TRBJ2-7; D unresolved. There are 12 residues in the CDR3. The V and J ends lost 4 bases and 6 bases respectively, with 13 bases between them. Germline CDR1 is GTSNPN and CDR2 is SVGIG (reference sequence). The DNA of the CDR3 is TGTGCCTGGAAAGCGCGAGACGGCGAGCAGTACTTC. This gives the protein CAWKARDGEQYF.

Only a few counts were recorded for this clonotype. The CDR3 DNA follows: TGTGCCAGCAGCTCGACTCCCCTGGGGAGCAATCAGCCCCAGCATTTT. This encodes CASSSTPLGSNQPQHF. This rearrangement joins TRBV12-3 or TRBV12-4 to TRBJ1-5; D unclear. The CDR3 length is 16 residues. Between the trimmed V and J ends, which lost 6 bases and 1 base, there was a span of 16 bases.

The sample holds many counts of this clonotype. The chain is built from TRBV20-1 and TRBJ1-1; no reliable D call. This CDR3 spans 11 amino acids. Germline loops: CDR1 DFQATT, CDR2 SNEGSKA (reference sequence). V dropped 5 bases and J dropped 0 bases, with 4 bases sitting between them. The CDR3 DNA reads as TGCAGTGCTGAATTGAACACTGAAGCTTTCTTT. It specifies CSAELNTEAFF.

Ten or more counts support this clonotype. The CDR3 is CASGLDRDSTF. CDR3 nucleotide sequence: TGTGCTAGTGGTTTGGACCGCGATTCCACCTTC. The chain carries TRBV12-5 and TRBJ1-2, with D uncertain. Germline V CDR1 and CDR2: LGHNT, FRNRAP. V was clipped by 1 base and J by 13 bases, with 10 bases between them. The CDR3 runs to 11 residues.

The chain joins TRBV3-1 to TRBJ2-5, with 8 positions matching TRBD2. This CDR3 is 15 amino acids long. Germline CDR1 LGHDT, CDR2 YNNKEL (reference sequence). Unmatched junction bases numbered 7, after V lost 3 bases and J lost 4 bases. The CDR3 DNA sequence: TGTGCCAGCAGCCATCCAGCGGGGGACCCAGAGACCCAGTACTTC. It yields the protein CASSHPAGDPETQYF.

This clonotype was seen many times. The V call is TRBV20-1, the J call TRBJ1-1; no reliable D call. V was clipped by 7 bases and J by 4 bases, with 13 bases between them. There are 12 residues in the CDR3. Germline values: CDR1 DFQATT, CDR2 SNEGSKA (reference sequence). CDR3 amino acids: CSGHGGGTEAFF. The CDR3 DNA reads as TGCAGTGGTCACGGAGGTGGCACTGAAGCTTTCTTT.

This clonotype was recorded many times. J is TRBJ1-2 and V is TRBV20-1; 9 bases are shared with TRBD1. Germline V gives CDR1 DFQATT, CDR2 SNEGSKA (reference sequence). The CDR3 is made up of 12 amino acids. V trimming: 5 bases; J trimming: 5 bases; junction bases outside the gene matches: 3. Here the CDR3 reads CSAGGQGYGYTF. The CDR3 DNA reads TGCAGTGCTGGAGGACAGGGGTATGGCTACACCTTC.

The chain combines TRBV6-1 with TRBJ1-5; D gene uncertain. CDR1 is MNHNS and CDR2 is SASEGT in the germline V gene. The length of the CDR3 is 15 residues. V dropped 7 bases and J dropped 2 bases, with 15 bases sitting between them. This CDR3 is CASTEGIDGNQPQHF. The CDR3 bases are TGTGCCAGCACCGAGGGAATAGATGGCAATCAGCCCCAGCATTTT.

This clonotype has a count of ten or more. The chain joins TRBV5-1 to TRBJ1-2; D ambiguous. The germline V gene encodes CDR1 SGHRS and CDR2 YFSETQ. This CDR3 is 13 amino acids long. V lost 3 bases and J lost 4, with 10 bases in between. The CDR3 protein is CASSWTEAYGYTF. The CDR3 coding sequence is TGCGCCAGCAGCTGGACGGAGGCCTATGGCTACACCTTC. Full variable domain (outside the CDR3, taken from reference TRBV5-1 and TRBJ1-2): KAGVTQTPRYLIKTRGQQVTLSCSPISGHRSVSWYQQTPGQGLQFLFEYFSETQRNKGNFPGRFSGRQFSNSRSEMNVSTLELGDSALYLCASSWTEAYGYTFGSGTRLTVV.

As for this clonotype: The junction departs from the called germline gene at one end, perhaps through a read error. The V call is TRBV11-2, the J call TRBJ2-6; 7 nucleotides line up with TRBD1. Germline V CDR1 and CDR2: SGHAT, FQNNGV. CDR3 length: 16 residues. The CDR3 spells CASSLGTASGSNVLTF. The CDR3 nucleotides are TGTGCCAGCAGCCTAGGGACAGCCTCTGGGTCCAACGTTCTGACTTTC.

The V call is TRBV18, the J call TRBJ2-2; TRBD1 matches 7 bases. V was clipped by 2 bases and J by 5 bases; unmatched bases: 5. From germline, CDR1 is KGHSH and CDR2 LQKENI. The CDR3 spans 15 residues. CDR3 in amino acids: CASSPYTGVTGELFF. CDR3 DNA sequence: TGTGCCAGCTCACCATATACAGGGGTGACCGGGGAGCTGTTTTTT.

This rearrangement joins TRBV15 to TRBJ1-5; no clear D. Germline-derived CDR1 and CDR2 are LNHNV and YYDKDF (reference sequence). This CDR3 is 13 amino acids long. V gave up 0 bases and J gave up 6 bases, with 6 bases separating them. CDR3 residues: CATSREGSQPQHF. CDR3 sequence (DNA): TGTGCCACCAGCAGAGAAGGGTCTCAGCCCCAGCATTTT.

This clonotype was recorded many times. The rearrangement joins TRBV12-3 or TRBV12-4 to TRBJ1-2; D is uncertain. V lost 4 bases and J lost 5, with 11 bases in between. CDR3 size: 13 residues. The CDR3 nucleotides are TGTGCCAGCAGTTACCGGACCGAATATGGCTACACCTTC. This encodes CASSYRTEYGYTF.

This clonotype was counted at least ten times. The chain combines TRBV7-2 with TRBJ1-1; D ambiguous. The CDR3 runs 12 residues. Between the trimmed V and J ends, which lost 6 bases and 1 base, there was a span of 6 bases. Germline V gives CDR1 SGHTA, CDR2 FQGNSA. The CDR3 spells CASSFGNTEAFF. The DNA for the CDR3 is TGTGCCAGCAGTTTTGGGAACACTGAAGCTTTCTTT.